The 19 T cell receptor beta chains presented below share a single source sample, sequenced in a study of shared T cell receptors in the human thymus. This table comes from immunoSEQ multiplex PCR, and its TCRdb copy is limited to in-frame clones, with some not included. This sample carries hundreds of thousands of clones, around 87% of them seen once, and the ten largest clones take approximately 0.0097%. These sequences were also reported in another study, on human thymus T cells.

The specimen sequenced was thymocytes. The receptor set was obtained from a boy in the first two years of life with a congenital heart defect.

The V call is TRBV5-6, the J call TRBJ2-1; 10 bases match TRBD2. Germline V gene data show CDR1 as SGHDT and CDR2 as YYEEEE. This CDR3 has 15 amino acids. The junction had 5 bases not matched to a gene; V was cut back by 0 bases and J by 8 bases. CDR3 sequence: CASSLGLAGVDEQFF. The CDR3 nucleotides are TGTGCCAGCAGCTTGGGGCTAGCGGGAGTGGATGAGCAGTTCTTC.

The V call is TRBV9, the J call TRBJ2-3, with 9 bases fitting TRBD1. J lost 9 bases, V lost 4 bases, and 18 bases had no gene match. The length of the CDR3 is 17 residues. In germline, CDR1 is SGDLS, CDR2 YYNGEE. CDR3 nucleotides: TGTGCCAGCAGCACCGCCGCCGGGACAGGGAGATTTGCGACGCAGTATTTT. The encoded protein is CASSTAAGTGRFATQYF. The full variable domain, completed using reference TRBV9 and TRBJ2-3, is DSGVTQTPKHLITATGQRVTLRCSPRSGDLSVYWYQQSLDQGLQFLIQYYNGEERAKGNILERFSAQQFPDLHSELNLSSLELGDSALYFCASSTAAGTGRFATQYFGPGTRLTVL.

The rearrangement uses TRBV19 and TRBJ2-5, with 13 bases matching TRBD2. With V trimmed by 3 bases and J by 2 bases, 6 bases remained unmatched. The CDR3 consists of 17 residues. Germline lookup yields CDR1 LNHDA and CDR2 SQIVND (reference sequence). The CDR3 reads CASSIPPTSGGQETQYF. DNA of the CDR3: TGTGCCAGTAGTATCCCTCCGACTAGCGGGGGGCAAGAGACCCAGTACTTC.

The rearrangement links TRBV10-2 to TRBJ2-1, with D possibly matching TRBD2 (6 bases). Trimming left V 0 bases short and J 6 bases short, with 15 bases between. Germline values: CDR1 WSHSY, CDR2 SAAADI. CDR3 length: 16 residues. CDR3 amino acids: CASSESWGRRGNEQFF. CDR3 bases: TGCGCCAGCAGTGAGTCGTGGGGGAGGAGGGGCAATGAGCAGTTCTTC.

This chain connects TRBV7-9 to TRBJ2-5; 11 bases map to TRBD2. The junction had 11 bases not matched to a gene; V was cut back by 3 bases and J by 5 bases. CDR1 is SEHNR and CDR2 is FQNEAQ in the germline V gene (reference sequence). CDR3 size: 17 residues. The CDR3 coding sequence is TGTGCCAGCAGCTTTTTTAGCGGGGGGGAGGTACAGGAGACCCAGTACTTC. As protein: CASSFFSGGEVQETQYF.

As concerns this clone: Distinct nucleotide sequences in the sample also encode this CDR3. The V call is TRBV27, the J call TRBJ2-5; D is unclear. Trimming shortened V by 0 bases and J by 2 bases, and 4 bases separated the two germline ends. Germline V lookup: CDR1 MNHEY, CDR2 SMNVEV (reference sequence). This CDR3 has 13 amino acids. The CDR3 sequence: CASSLSRQETQYF. CDR3 nucleotides: TGTGCCAGCAGTTTATCGCGGCAAGAGACCCAGTACTTC.

The rearrangement joins TRBV4-3 to TRBJ1-1, with D possibly matching TRBD1 (5 bases). Germline values: CDR1 LGHNA, CDR2 YSLEER. The CDR3 totals 13 residues. The germline V and J ends were trimmed by 0 bases and 4 bases, with 6 bases remaining between them. CDR3 protein: CASSQERGTEAFF. CDR3 nucleotides: TGCGCCAGCAGCCAAGAAAGGGGCACTGAAGCTTTCTTT.

CDR3 sequence (DNA): TGTGCCAGCAGCCCCCCCGGGATTTCACCCCTCCACTTT. Its translation: CASSPPGISPLHF. The rearrangement uses TRBV7-2 and TRBJ1-6; D is ambiguous. The length of the CDR3 is 13 residues. Trimming pared 5 bases from V and 9 bases from J, leaving 11 bases between. CDR1 is SGHTA and CDR2 is FQGNSA in the germline V gene.

This chain joins TRBV19 and TRBJ1-2, with 11 nucleotides matching TRBD1. V trimming: 6 bases; J trimming: 4 bases; junction bases outside the gene matches: 13. The germline CDR1 and CDR2 sequences are LNHDA and SQIVND (reference sequence). The CDR3 has 17 residues. The CDR3 bases are TGTGCCAGTAGGGAGAGGACAGGGGGCGAGTTTGGCTATGGCTACACCTTC. Translating gives CASRERTGGEFGYGYTF.

The chain recombines TRBV4-3 with TRBJ1-6; D is unclear. The V end lost 2 bases, the J end lost 16 bases, and 15 bases lay between the germline ends. The CDR3 consists of 13 residues. CDR1 and CDR2 (germline): LGHNA, YSLEER. The CDR3 DNA sequence: TGCGCCAGCAGCCAACCCGGCGTGGGCCATCTCCACTTT. The encoded protein is CASSQPGVGHLHF.

This clone was seen once. The chain has TRBV28 and TRBJ2-1; 12 nucleotides align to TRBD2. CDR3 size: 20 residues. Germline values: CDR1 MDHEN, CDR2 SYDVKM. Germline trimming cut 5 bases from V and 9 bases from J; bases unmatched to any gene: 23. The CDR3 region is CASSPPGTAGLAGSWGEQFF. The CDR3 DNA follows: TGTGCCAGCAGTCCCCCCGGGACAGCGGGACTAGCGGGTTCCTGGGGTGAGCAGTTCTTC.

In its sample, this clone was seen once. Sequence at one end of the junction differs from germline and may be a read error. The J gene is TRBJ1-2, the V gene TRBV6-5; TRBD1 aligns across 7 bases. In germline, CDR1 is MNHEY, CDR2 SVGAGI. This CDR3 region has 16 residues. The CDR3 loop is CASSYSSRQGTYGYIF. DNA of the CDR3: TGTGCCAGCAGTTACTCGTCACGACAGGGAACTTATGGCTACATCTTC.

This chain connects TRBV30 to TRBJ1-5, with D hard to call. Per germline, CDR1 GTSNPN and CDR2 SVGIG (reference sequence). CDR3 size: 13 residues. The CDR3 DNA reads TGTGACTACACCGACGGGGATTATCAGCCCCAGCATTTT. This encodes CDYTDGDYQPQHF. The full variable domain, rest sourced from reference TRBV30 and TRBJ1-5, is SQTIHQWPATLVQPVGSPLSLECTVEGTSNPNLYWYRQAAGRGLQLLFYSVGIGQISSEVPQNLSASRPQDRQFILSSKKLLLSDSGFYLCDYTDGDYQPQHFGDGTRLSIL.

The rearrangement links TRBV6-5 to TRBJ1-1; D is unresolved. Trimming removed 0 bases at V and 6 bases at J, with 11 bases between. The CDR3 totals 14 residues. CDR1 is MNHEY, CDR2 SVGAGI, per germline. DNA of the CDR3: TGTGCCAGCAGTTACTCGATACGGGAGGCTGAAGCTTTCTTT. Translating gives CASSYSIREAEAFF.

The V gene is TRBV4-3, the J gene TRBJ1-2, with D unresolved. Germline CDR1 reads LGHNA; CDR2 reads YSLEER. CDR3 size: 17 residues. Trimming stripped 2 bases from V and 6 bases from J, with 22 bases between. CDR3 loop: CASSQLPGFPLEDGYTF. CDR3 DNA: TGCGCCAGCAGCCAACTCCCGGGGTTTCCTCTCGAGGATGGCTACACCTTC.

The CDR3 bases are TGTGCCAGCACCTTTGGCAGCGGGGGTTCCTCCTACGAGCAGTACTTC. Amino acids: CASTFGSGGSSYEQYF. The rearrangement links TRBV6-7 to TRBJ2-7, with 8 positions matching TRBD2. TRBV6-7 qualifies as an ORF whose function is uncertain. The V and J ends lost 7 bases and 0 bases, in that order; junction bases with no gene match: 11. The length of the CDR3 is 16 residues.

In this sample, this clone turned up once. CDR3 nucleotide sequence: TGTGCCAGCAGCCCCGGACAGGGGATGAATCAGCCCCAGCATTTT. Translating gives CASSPGQGMNQPQHF. The J gene is TRBJ1-5, the V gene TRBV28; 9 bases map to TRBD1. V lost 6 bases to trimming and J lost 4 bases; unmatched junction nucleotides: 7. Germline CDR1 and CDR2: MDHEN and SYDVKM. CDR3 size: 15 residues.

This clone was recorded once. The rearrangement joins TRBV6-5 to TRBJ2-7; D not certain. The CDR3 is 13 amino acids. Looked up from germline, CDR1 is MNHEY and CDR2 is SVGAGI. The V end lost 6 bases, the J end lost 3 bases, and 12 bases lay between the germline ends. Written as DNA, the CDR3 is TGTGCCAGCAGCTGGGCGTCCCACTACGAGCAGTACTTC. Encoded protein: CASSWASHYEQYF.

The CDR3: CAWGAGLTYQPQHF. CDR3 DNA: TGTGCCTGGGGGGCAGGGCTAACCTATCAGCCCCAGCATTTT. The genes are TRBV30 and TRBJ1-5; TRBD1 might be the D (5 bases). The germline V gene encodes CDR1 GTSNPN and CDR2 SVGIG (reference sequence). This CDR3 is built from 14 residues. The germline V and J ends were trimmed by 5 bases and 5 bases, with 16 bases remaining between them.